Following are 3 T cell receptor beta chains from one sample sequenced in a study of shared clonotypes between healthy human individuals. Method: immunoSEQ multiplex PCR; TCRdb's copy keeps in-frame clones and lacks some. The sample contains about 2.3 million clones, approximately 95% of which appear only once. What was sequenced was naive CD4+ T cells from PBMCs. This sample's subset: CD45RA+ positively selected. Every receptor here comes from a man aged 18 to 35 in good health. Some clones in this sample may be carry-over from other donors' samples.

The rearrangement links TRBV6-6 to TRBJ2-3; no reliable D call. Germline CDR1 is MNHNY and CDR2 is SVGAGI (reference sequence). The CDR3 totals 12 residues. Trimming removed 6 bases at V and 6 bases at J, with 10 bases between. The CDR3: CASSDGPDTQYF. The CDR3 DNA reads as TGTGCCAGCAGCGACGGTCCCGATACGCAGTATTTT.

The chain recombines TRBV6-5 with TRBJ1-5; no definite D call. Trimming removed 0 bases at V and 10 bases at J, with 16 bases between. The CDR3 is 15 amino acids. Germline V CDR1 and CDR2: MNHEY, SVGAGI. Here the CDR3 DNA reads TGTGCCAGCAGTTACTCGAAAGGACCCGCTTATCCCCAGCATTTT. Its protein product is CASSYSKGPAYPQHF.

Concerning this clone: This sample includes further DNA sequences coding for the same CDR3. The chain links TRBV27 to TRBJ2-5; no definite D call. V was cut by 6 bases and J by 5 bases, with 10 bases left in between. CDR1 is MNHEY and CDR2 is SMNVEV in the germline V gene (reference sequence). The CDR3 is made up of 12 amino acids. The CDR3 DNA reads TGTGCCAGCAGCCTGCTGGGGGAGACCCAGTACTTC. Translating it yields CASSLLGETQYF.